Detailed here is one T cell receptor (beta chain). This record comes from a study of blood T cell repertoires in COVID-19. The overall study: There were acute and convalescent COVID-19 samples, and they came from the United States, Italy and Spain. PBMCs, B-cell-depleted T cells, or T cells provided the cDNA or gDNA that made up the material.

Authors' analysis steps: Nucleated cell number was recorded as an estimate derived from reference gene primer amplification. Here immunoSEQ multiplex PCR was the method, and the copy in TCRdb shows in-frame clones only, minus some. That table supplies the V and J calls and clone size; D and trimming were determined from the DNA. The sample carries fewer than 300,000 clones, around 86% recorded once. This TCR came from a woman aged 55 to 70 with active or convalescent COVID-19. The specimen sequenced was peripheral blood.

For the CDR3, the DNA is TGTGCCAGCTCAGTCCGGGACTCCAGCACAGATACGCAGTATTTT. Its translation: CASSVRDSSTDTQYF. The V call is TRBV18, the J call TRBJ2-3; D may be TRBD2 (6 bases). Germline CDR1 is KGHSH and CDR2 is LQKENI. Trimming cost V 5 bases and J 0 bases, with 12 bases left between them. The CDR3 extends over 15 amino acids.